Listed below are T cell receptor beta chains from one sample, sequenced in a study of immune heterogeneity within non-small cell lung tumors. MiXCR was run by TCRdb on the multiplex PCR reads, yielding one entry per CDR3 protein. The top ten clones hold approximately 9.9% of a sample with 2,500 to 3,500 distinct CDR3 sequences, approximately 51% of them seen once. What was sequenced was lung tumor tissue. These receptors were obtained from a man aged 70-80 years with non-small cell lung cancer. Each CDR3 is given with its conserved first and last residue. The D gene is left open where the match is weak.

d_call: -
v_call: TRBV20-1
j_call: TRBJ1-2
cdr3_aa: CSAPNIWSTAEYGYTF

d_call: -
v_call: TRBV6-1
j_call: TRBJ1-1
cdr3_aa: CASSEPEDTEAFF

d_call: TRBD2
v_call: TRBV20-1
j_call: TRBJ2-1
cdr3_aa: CSARGTGSGRLSYNEQFF

d_call: TRBD2
v_call: TRBV27
j_call: TRBJ2-1
cdr3_aa: CASSFGTSINEQFF

d_call: -
v_call: TRBV27
j_call: TRBJ2-2
cdr3_aa: CASSFGFGELFF

d_call: TRBD2
v_call: TRBV12-3/TRBV12-4
j_call: TRBJ2-1
cdr3_aa: CASRAPGLRLIDEQFF

d_call: -
v_call: TRBV28
j_call: TRBJ1-1
cdr3_aa: CASSATGGGPEAFF

d_call: -
v_call: TRBV9
j_call: TRBJ2-2
cdr3_aa: CASSVDSFFGGELFF

d_call: -
v_call: TRBV5-6
j_call: TRBJ2-7
cdr3_aa: CASSLAGEQYF

d_call: -
v_call: TRBV4-1
j_call: TRBJ2-1
cdr3_aa: CASSQGNEQFF

d_call: TRBD2
v_call: TRBV11-2
j_call: TRBJ2-1
cdr3_aa: CASSLRLGLAPHNEQFF

d_call: -
v_call: TRBV20-1
j_call: TRBJ2-4
cdr3_aa: CSARDLRETKNIQYF

d_call: TRBD1
v_call: TRBV5-5
j_call: TRBJ1-2
cdr3_aa: CASSPDTGGYGYTF

d_call: -
v_call: TRBV27
j_call: TRBJ2-7
cdr3_aa: CASTFSRGSYEQYF

d_call: -
v_call: TRBV2
j_call: TRBJ2-3
cdr3_aa: CAARPRGSTDTQYF

d_call: TRBD2
v_call: TRBV6-1
j_call: TRBJ2-7
cdr3_aa: CASSVLREGYEQYF

d_call: -
v_call: TRBV6-1
j_call: TRBJ2-1
cdr3_aa: CATKSGYEQFF

d_call: -
v_call: TRBV6-1
j_call: TRBJ2-7
cdr3_aa: CASRTPGHSYEQYF

d_call: -
v_call: TRBV30
j_call: TRBJ2-2
cdr3_aa: CAWRGETGELFF

d_call: TRBD1
v_call: TRBV6-1
j_call: TRBJ1-1
cdr3_aa: CASTSDRGGTEAFF

d_call: -
v_call: TRBV27
j_call: TRBJ1-2
cdr3_aa: CASRTGVTGSYTF

d_call: TRBD2
v_call: TRBV5-1
j_call: TRBJ2-1
cdr3_aa: CASSLLGTSGSYNEQFF

d_call: -
v_call: TRBV20-1
j_call: TRBJ2-1
cdr3_aa: CSARNPGRFDNEQFF

d_call: TRBD1
v_call: TRBV15
j_call: TRBJ2-7
cdr3_aa: CATSRDLGQGVSYEQYF

d_call: -
v_call: TRBV3-1
j_call: TRBJ1-5
cdr3_aa: CASSQPGQPQHF

d_call: -
v_call: TRBV12-3/TRBV12-4
j_call: TRBJ1-2
cdr3_aa: CASSLGTYGYTF

d_call: TRBD2
v_call: TRBV20-1
j_call: TRBJ2-7
cdr3_aa: CSAHSGTSAYEQYF

d_call: -
v_call: TRBV11-3
j_call: TRBJ2-3
cdr3_aa: CASSTSGGGRHTDTQYF

d_call: TRBD2
v_call: TRBV19
j_call: TRBJ2-3
cdr3_aa: CASTVSGNPTDTQYF

d_call: -
v_call: TRBV2
j_call: TRBJ1-1
cdr3_aa: CAKGQWETEAFF

d_call: -
v_call: TRBV29-1
j_call: TRBJ2-2
cdr3_aa: CSARPAGRRAGELFF

d_call: -
v_call: TRBV2
j_call: TRBJ2-5
cdr3_aa: CASRDPGPGSQETQYF

d_call: -
v_call: TRBV11-3
j_call: TRBJ2-3
cdr3_aa: CASSLTNRVLDTQYF

d_call: TRBD1
v_call: TRBV14
j_call: TRBJ2-7
cdr3_aa: CASSQIGQGTYEQYF

d_call: -
v_call: TRBV9
j_call: TRBJ2-1
cdr3_aa: CASSVAGGSGLYNEQFF

d_call: -
v_call: TRBV12-3/TRBV12-4
j_call: TRBJ1-2
cdr3_aa: CASSPTGDYYGYTF

d_call: TRBD1
v_call: TRBV20-1
j_call: TRBJ1-6
cdr3_aa: CSARDPGQGGNNSPLHF

d_call: -
v_call: TRBV6-1
j_call: TRBJ1-5
cdr3_aa: CASSDGWGAQPQHF

d_call: -
v_call: TRBV19
j_call: TRBJ1-5
cdr3_aa: CASSIGPEDQPQHF

d_call: TRBD1
v_call: TRBV18
j_call: TRBJ2-7
cdr3_aa: CASSPRQGLSYEQYF

d_call: TRBD2
v_call: TRBV29-1
j_call: TRBJ2-7
cdr3_aa: CSAHSGLNAYEQYF

d_call: -
v_call: TRBV7-8
j_call: TRBJ2-1
cdr3_aa: CASSPLGENEQFF

d_call: -
v_call: TRBV5-6
j_call: TRBJ2-7
cdr3_aa: CASSFGGHSSYEQYF